Presented here are 16 T cell receptor beta chains from one specimen sequenced in a study of blood T cell repertoires in COVID-19. The protocol was immunoSEQ multiplex PCR, while the TCRdb copy is restricted to in-frame clones and leaves out a portion. The repertoire holds around 200,000 clones, with around four fifths as singletons. The sequenced sample was peripheral blood. The receptor set was obtained from a woman aged 40 to 55 with acute or convalescent COVID-19.

The V call is TRBV30, the J call TRBJ2-1; 12 bases fit TRBD2. The CDR3 extends over 15 amino acids. V shed 5 bases, J shed 1 base, and the junction held 3 bases outside the gene matches. CDR1 GTSNPN and CDR2 SVGIG come from the germline V gene (reference sequence). The CDR3 sequence: CAWGGLAGSYNEQFF. The CDR3 nucleotides are TGTGCCTGGGGTGGACTAGCGGGGTCCTACAATGAGCAGTTCTTC.

The chain combines TRBV18 with TRBJ1-2; 7 bases are a match to TRBD1. The CDR3 loop spans 13 amino acids. Unmatched junction bases numbered 2, after V lost 3 bases and J lost 4 bases. The germline gives CDR1 KGHSH, CDR2 LQKENI. CDR3 in amino acids: CASSPGQIYGYTF. CDR3 bases: TGTGCCAGCTCACCGGGACAGATCTATGGCTACACCTTC.

This chain connects TRBV19 to TRBJ2-1, with D perhaps TRBD2 (5 bases). This CDR3 spans 17 amino acids. From germline, CDR1 is LNHDA and CDR2 SQIVND (reference sequence). The germline V and J ends were trimmed by 0 bases and 2 bases, with 14 bases remaining between them. The CDR3 spells CASSIDSSGNTYNEQFF. The CDR3 nucleotides are TGTGCCAGTAGTATAGATTCTTCGGGGAATACCTACAATGAGCAGTTCTTC.

CDR3 sequence (DNA): TGTGCCAGTAGTATTAGTCTTAGCTCCTACAATGAGCAGTTCTTC. Protein product: CASSISLSSYNEQFF. This sequence joins TRBV19 and TRBJ2-1; D gene unclear. The CDR3 length is 15 residues. The germline V gene has CDR1 LNHDA and CDR2 SQIVND (reference sequence). The germline V and J ends were trimmed by 3 bases and 0 bases, with 9 bases remaining between them.

V is TRBV5-4 and J is TRBJ2-1, with TRBD1 matching 12 bases. CDR3 length: 15 residues. Per the germline V gene, CDR1 is SGHNT and CDR2 is YYREEE (reference sequence). The V segment lost 0 bases and the J segment 8 bases; nucleotides outside the gene matches: 3. The CDR3 DNA reads TGTGCCAGCAGCTTGGCCGGGACAGGGGGCTATGAGCAGTTCTTC. Its protein is CASSLAGTGGYEQFF.

The chain carries TRBV30 and TRBJ2-2; 12 bases are a match to TRBD2. V trimming: 2 bases; J trimming: 5 bases; junction bases outside the gene matches: 15. The CDR3 contains 19 residues. CDR1 and CDR2 from the germline V gene are GTSNPN and SVGIG (reference sequence). CDR3 nucleotide sequence: TGTGCCTGGAGTCCCCACAGGGCTAGCGGGAGGGCCATAACCGGGGAGCTGTTTTTT. Translated: CAWSPHRASGRAITGELFF.

This clone was observed once. DNA of the CDR3: TGTGCCAGCAGTTTTTACCCGACAGTCTCTGGAAACACCATATATTTT. This gives the protein CASSFYPTVSGNTIYF. This chain connects TRBV28 to TRBJ1-3, with D perhaps TRBD1 (5 bases). V shed 3 bases and J shed 0 bases, with 12 bases lying between them. The V gene's germline CDR1 is MDHEN and CDR2 SYDVKM. CDR3 size: 16 residues.

In DNA, the CDR3 is TGTGCCAGCAGCCCAGTGGACAGGGGTTTTCAGCCCCAGCATTTT. Translation gives CASSPVDRGFQPQHF. This chain joins TRBV7-8 and TRBJ1-5; 9 bases line up with TRBD1. J gave up 6 bases and V 5 bases, and 8 bases lay outside the gene matches. Germline CDR1 reads SGHVS; CDR2 reads FQNEAQ. The CDR3 totals 15 residues.

CDR3 nucleotide sequence: TGCGCCAGCAGCTTGGTGTTTGGGACAGTGAACGAGCAGTACTTC. It specifies CASSLVFGTVNEQYF. This chain joins TRBV5-1 and TRBJ2-7; 7 positions match TRBD1. Losses at the gene ends were 0 bases for V and 5 bases for J; bases not matched to a gene: 8. The CDR3 consists of 15 residues. Germline CDR1 is SGHRS and CDR2 is YFSETQ.

There are a few counts of this clone. The chain is built from TRBV5-4 and TRBJ2-5; D call uncertain. The CDR3 length is 13 residues. CDR1 is SGHNT, CDR2 YYREEE, per germline (reference sequence). The germline V and J ends were trimmed by 0 bases and 3 bases, with 6 bases remaining between them. The CDR3 loop reads CASSLVFEETQYF. As DNA, the CDR3 is TGTGCCAGCAGCTTGGTTTTCGAAGAGACCCAGTACTTC.

V gene TRBV28 combines with J gene TRBJ2-1, with a weak D call TRBD1 (6 bases). CDR3 size: 14 residues. The germline CDR1 and CDR2 sequences are MDHEN and SYDVKM. The V gene lost 5 bases and the J gene lost 5 bases, with 13 bases spanning the gap. CDR3 DNA: TGTGCCAGCAGTCCGGGACAAATGGACAATGAGCAGTTCTTC. As protein: CASSPGQMDNEQFF.

This chain joins TRBV5-6 and TRBJ1-5; 8 positions match TRBD1. The V gene's germline CDR1 is SGHDT and CDR2 YYEEEE. The CDR3 extends over 16 amino acids. Trimming removed 2 bases from V and 0 bases from J; junction bases left unmatched: 4. CDR3 protein: CASSLQGDYSNQPQHF. The DNA of the CDR3 is TGTGCCAGCAGCTTACAGGGGGACTATAGCAATCAGCCCCAGCATTTT.

The chain uses TRBV5-1 and TRBJ1-3; no definite D call. From germline, CDR1 is SGHRS and CDR2 YFSETQ. The CDR3 is made up of 16 amino acids. Trimming stripped 0 bases from V and 3 bases from J, with 13 bases between. CDR3 loop: CASSLAAGRSGNTIYF. The CDR3 bases are TGCGCCAGCAGCTTGGCCGCGGGGAGAAGTGGAAACACCATATATTTT.

The rearrangement links TRBV6-5 to TRBJ2-3; TRBD1 might be the D (6 bases). V lost 2 bases and J lost 2, with 14 bases in between. The germline V gene encodes CDR1 MNHEY and CDR2 SVGAGI. This CDR3 is built from 16 residues. The CDR3 spells CASSYRGQKITDTQYF. The CDR3 nucleotides read TGTGCCAGCAGTTACCGAGGACAGAAAATCACAGATACGCAGTATTTT.

The chain carries TRBV19 and TRBJ1-5; TRBD1 agrees at 10 bases. The germline gives CDR1 LNHDA, CDR2 SQIVND (reference sequence). The CDR3 runs to 17 residues. The junction had 14 bases not matched to a gene; V was cut back by 5 bases and J by 7 bases. In DNA, the CDR3 is TGTGCCAGTAGTTTTCGACAGGGGGCACGGCGTCCCCAGCCCCAGCATTTT. Its protein is CASSFRQGARRPQPQHF.

The chain joins TRBV7-6 to TRBJ1-1, with D tentatively TRBD1 (5 bases). The V gene lost 5 bases and the J gene lost 0 bases, with 19 bases spanning the gap. The CDR3 spans 17 residues. CDR1 and CDR2 from the germline V gene are SGHVS and FNYEAQ. The CDR3 region is CASSLRVPGRMNTEAFF. CDR3 in DNA: TGTGCCAGCAGCCTAAGGGTCCCAGGGCGTATGAACACTGAAGCTTTCTTT.